The 19 T cell receptor beta chains below were found in one sample sequenced in a study of cytomegalovirus exposure and HLA in healthy donors. A multiplex PCR was run with 60 Vbeta primers and 13 Jbeta primers. The assay was immunoSEQ multiplex PCR, and TCRdb's table has in-frame clones only and misses some. This sample has fewer than 80,000 clones, with less than 80% found just once. The specimen was PBMCs. The source is a man between 25 and 39 years old in good health and CMV-seronegative.

This clone has just one count. The J gene is TRBJ2-3, the V gene TRBV13; 10 bases are a match to TRBD2. Germline V gene sequence: CDR1 PRHDT, CDR2 FYEKMQ (reference sequence). CDR3 length: 14 amino acids. With 5 bases clipped from V and 7 bases from J, the junction kept 6 bases outside the gene matches. CDR3 region: CASSARTSGNTQYF. The CDR3 bases are TGTGCCAGCAGCGCAAGGACTAGCGGAAATACGCAGTATTTT.

This chain joins TRBV7-3 and TRBJ2-3, with 8 bases fitting TRBD2. CDR3 length: 15 amino acids. Germline V gene data show CDR1 as SGHTA and CDR2 as FQGTGA. Losses at the gene ends were 7 bases for V and 3 bases for J; bases not matched to a gene: 9. The CDR3 DNA reads as TGTGCCAGCAAGGTGACGGGGGGGCCAACAGATACGCAGTATTTT. This codes for CASKVTGGPTDTQYF.

The chain employs TRBV19 and TRBJ1-2; 7 bases map to TRBD1. CDR3 length: 12 residues. CDR1 is LNHDA and CDR2 is SQIVND in the germline V gene (reference sequence). With V trimmed by 8 bases and J by 8 bases, 8 bases remained unmatched. The CDR3 DNA sequence: TGTGCCAGTGGGAGACAGGGCTCGGGCTACACCTTC. It yields the protein CASGRQGSGYTF.

The chain links TRBV7-8 to TRBJ2-3; the match to TRBD2 covers 8 bases. CDR1 is SGHVS, CDR2 FQNEAQ, per germline. The CDR3 consists of 15 residues. The junction had 5 bases not matched to a gene; V was cut back by 0 bases and J by 6 bases. CDR3 in DNA: TGTGCCAGCAGCTTAGCATCCCGCGGGGGGGATACGCAGTATTTT. It encodes CASSLASRGGDTQYF.

The rearrangement uses TRBV28 and TRBJ1-5, with D possibly TRBD1 on 6 matching bases. The CDR3 is 17 amino acids. V lost 2 bases, J lost 2 bases, and 16 bases lay in between. Germline loops: CDR1 MDHEN, CDR2 SYDVKM. The DNA of the CDR3 is TGTGCCAGCAGTTTACAGGCCCAGGGGTTTCGCAATCAGCCCCAGCATTTT. Amino acids: CASSLQAQGFRNQPQHF. Combining the CDR3 with reference TRBV28 and TRBJ1-5 gives the whole variable domain DVKVTQSSRYLVKRTGEKVFLECVQDMDHENMFWYRQDPGLGLRLIYFSYDVKMKEKGDIPEGYSVSREKKERFSLILESASTNQTSMYLCASSLQAQGFRNQPQHFGDGTRLSIL.

The V gene is TRBV7-6, the J gene TRBJ2-3; D remains ambiguous. The V end lost 4 bases, the J end lost 1 base, and 12 bases lay between the germline ends. The germline V gene encodes CDR1 SGHVS and CDR2 FNYEAQ. The CDR3 contains 15 residues. CDR3 bases: TGTGCCAGCAGCTCCTCTAGTTTTGGCACAGATACGCAGTATTTT. This encodes CASSSSSFGTDTQYF.

V and J are TRBV27 and TRBJ1-1; 7 positions agree with TRBD1. The CDR3 sequence is 13 residues long. Germline loops: CDR1 MNHEY, CDR2 SMNVEV (reference sequence). The V gene end was trimmed by 6 bases and the J gene end by 5 bases; junction bases not matched to a gene: 6. CDR3 sequence reads: CASSQYRGTEAFF. CDR3 coding DNA: TGTGCCAGCAGCCAATACAGGGGAACTGAAGCTTTCTTT.

This rearrangement joins TRBV7-2 to TRBJ2-7; tentatively, D is TRBD1 (7 bases). Trimming removed 5 bases from V and 2 bases from J, with 13 bases in between. Germline CDR1 SGHTA, CDR2 FQGNSA. This CDR3 is 14 amino acids long. CDR3 residues: CASSGGTDAYEQYF. Written as DNA, the CDR3 is TGTGCCAGCAGCGGGGGGACAGACGCCTACGAGCAGTACTTC.

The rearrangement uses TRBV5-4 and TRBJ1-6; D is possibly TRBD1 (6 bases). V lost 0 bases and J 6 bases, leaving 13 bases between the germline ends. The CDR3 is 16 residues long. From germline, CDR1 is SGHNT and CDR2 YYREEE (reference sequence). The CDR3 is CASSLGVSGANSPLHF. CDR3 sequence (DNA): TGTGCCAGCAGCTTGGGAGTCTCAGGGGCTAATTCACCCCTCCACTTT.

The V and J genes are TRBV7-2 and TRBJ2-7, with D perhaps TRBD1 (6 bases). The CDR3 is made up of 15 amino acids. The germline gives CDR1 SGHTA, CDR2 FQGNSA. V was clipped by 6 bases and J by 3 bases, with 18 bases between them. CDR3 protein: CASRSNRDFSYEQYF. The CDR3 region has the DNA TGTGCCAGCAGATCAAACAGGGATTTCAGCTACGAGCAGTACTTC.

This chain connects TRBV5-4 to TRBJ1-3; 9 nucleotides agree with TRBD1. From germline, CDR1 is SGHNT and CDR2 YYREEE (reference sequence). V shed 0 bases, J shed 5 bases, and the junction held 3 bases outside the gene matches. CDR3 length: 15 amino acids. The CDR3 DNA is TGTGCCAGCAGCTTGGGGGGGACAGGGAGAAACACCATATATTTT. Its protein is CASSLGGTGRNTIYF.

The chain couples TRBV11-2 to TRBJ1-3; D is uncertain. Germline CDR1 SGHAT, CDR2 FQNNGV. The CDR3 spans 13 residues. V was cut by 2 bases and J by 4 bases, with 6 bases left in between. CDR3 region: CASSLSFGNTIYF. CDR3 DNA: TGTGCCAGCAGCTTATCGTTCGGAAACACCATATATTTT.

The V call is TRBV28, the J call TRBJ2-7; 9 positions match TRBD1. The CDR3 contains 15 residues. V lost 7 bases to trimming and J lost 5 bases; unmatched junction nucleotides: 12. CDR1 MDHEN and CDR2 SYDVKM come from the germline V gene. The CDR3 nucleotides read TGTGCCAGCACTGGAGGGGACAGGGCCTCTGACGAGCAGTACTTC. Translating gives CASTGGDRASDEQYF.

The chain links TRBV5-1 to TRBJ2-7; a weak D match, TRBD2 (5 bases). This CDR3 spans 13 amino acids. The V gene lost 0 bases and the J gene lost 7 bases, with 11 bases spanning the gap. The germline CDR1 and CDR2 sequences are SGHRS and YFSETQ. The CDR3 DNA reads as TGCGCCAGCAGCTTGGATTTGAGAGGGGAGCAGTACTTC. As protein: CASSLDLRGEQYF. The full variable domain, with the rest looked up from reference TRBV5-1 and TRBJ2-7, is KAGVTQTPRYLIKTRGQQVTLSCSPISGHRSVSWYQQTPGQGLQFLFEYFSETQRNKGNFPGRFSGRQFSNSRSEMNVSTLELGDSALYLCASSLDLRGEQYFGPGTRLTVT.

This clone is categorized as medium-sized. J is TRBJ2-3 and V is TRBV19; weak D call: TRBD1 (6 bases). Germline CDR1 is LNHDA and CDR2 is SQIVND (reference sequence). V was clipped by 4 bases and J by 5 bases, with 13 bases between them. The CDR3 is 14 amino acids. The CDR3 bases are TGTGCCAGTAGTACTACTACAGGGTTAGATACGCAGTATTTT. Translation gives CASSTTTGLDTQYF.

The V and J genes are TRBV6-6 and TRBJ1-1, with D possibly matching TRBD1 (6 bases). The CDR3 is made up of 14 amino acids. In germline, CDR1 is MNHNY, CDR2 SVGAGI (reference sequence). Trimming pared 2 bases from V and 5 bases from J, leaving 12 bases between. CDR3 loop: CASSYTGSLTEAFF. DNA of the CDR3: TGTGCCAGCAGTTACACAGGGTCCTTAACTGAAGCTTTCTTT.

The V call is TRBV7-2, the J call TRBJ1-5; D unclear. V was clipped by 0 bases and J by 2 bases, with 5 bases between them. CDR3 length: 14 residues. The V gene's germline CDR1 is SGHTA and CDR2 FQGNSA. The chain's CDR3 is CASSLAGGNQPQHF. The CDR3 DNA reads TGTGCCAGCAGCTTAGCGGGAGGCAATCAGCCCCAGCATTTT.

J is TRBJ1-6 and V is TRBV30, with D unresolved. V dropped 0 bases and J dropped 9 bases, with 12 bases sitting between them. Germline CDR1 GTSNPN, CDR2 SVGIG (reference sequence). This CDR3 is built from 14 residues. The CDR3 bases are TGTGCCTGGAGTGTAACAGTCGCGTCTTCACCCCTCCACTTT. It yields the protein CAWSVTVASSPLHF.

This clone has just a few counts. J is TRBJ1-1 and V is TRBV7-9, with a weak D call TRBD1 (5 bases). Germline values: CDR1 SEHNR, CDR2 FQNEAQ (reference sequence). The ends were cut back, 5 bases at V and 3 bases at J, with 10 bases in the middle. The length of the CDR3 is 13 residues. CDR3 sequence: CASSSPRDTEAFF. The CDR3 nucleotides are TGTGCCAGCAGCAGCCCCAGGGACACTGAAGCTTTCTTT.